This T cell receptor beta chain was documented in a study of shared clonotypes between healthy human individuals. In the study overall: Each donor's CD8 memory used one plate, CD8 naive two, each CD4 subset three.

Study results and limitations: Sampling included only blood; tissue repertoires likely differ. The rarefaction results pointed to incomplete sorted-subset sequencing despite large depth.

Together with CD45RO+ cells, CCR7-negative CD45RA+ TemRA cells were included in CD8 memory. Turning to this clone: The antigen remains undetermined.

The data were produced by immunoSEQ multiplex PCR, yet TCRdb's version contains in-frame clones alone and is incomplete. The sample records roughly 720,000 clones, about 92% being singletons. There are 17 residues in the CDR3. V lost 4 bases and J lost 3, with 19 bases in between. Germline values: CDR1 LGHNA, CDR2 YSLEER. The clonotype originates from a man between 18 and 35 years old in good health. Some clones in this sample may be carry-over from other donors' samples. Material for sequencing was memory CD8+ T cells from PBMCs. The subset was: CD45RO+ cells pooled with CCR7-negative TemRA cells. V usage is TRBV4-3 and J usage is TRBJ1-5, with D unclear. The CDR3 here is CASSLHRAGDSNQPQHF. CDR3 nucleotide sequence: TGCGCCAGCAGCCTCCACCGAGCCGGTGACTCCAATCAGCCCCAGCATTTT.